The present entry profiles one T cell receptor beta chain with its context. What it recognizes is unknown. This sample is drawn from a study of Graves' ophthalmopathy and Graves' hyperthyroidism. Study-wide results and caveats: Blood shared most expanded thyroid clonotypes above 0.001 frequency.

For repertoire sequencing, the TCR beta CDR3 regions were amplified from RNA transcripts. Scientists carried out first-round RT-PCR using HTBI primers and then a second-round multiplex PCR. Via MiXCR, TCRdb re-called the multiplex PCR reads, giving one row per CDR3 protein. The sample records some 240,000 distinct CDR3 sequences, 45% being singletons. Other autoimmune diseases, uncontrolled infections, pregnancy or lactation excluded patients from enrollment. PBMCs were obtained from roughly 9.7 ml of fresh peripheral blood. This CDR3 contains 16 residues. Trimming removed 0 bases from V and 2 bases from J, with 14 bases in between. Germline V lookup: CDR1 LGHDT, CDR2 YNNKEL (reference sequence).

The chain couples TRBV3-1 to TRBJ2-7; D unresolved. This clonotype was obtained from an adult man with Graves' ophthalmopathy. The sample was peripheral blood. The CDR3 protein is CASSQDARPGPYEQYF. DNA for the CDR3: TGTGCCAGCAGCCAAGACGCCAGGCCGGGTCCCTACGAGCAGTACTTC.